This T cell receptor beta chain was identified during a study of blood T cell repertoires in COVID-19. Study in general: Samples taken during acute and convalescent COVID-19 were collected in the United States, Italy and Spain. PBMCs, B-cell-depleted T cells, or T cells were the source of the cDNA or gDNA that made up the material.

Germline V gene data show CDR1 as SGHRS and CDR2 as YFSETQ. Trimming pared 3 bases from V and 0 bases from J, leaving 10 bases between. The CDR3 loop spans 14 amino acids. Per the authors' pipeline: Reference gene primers were amplified, and this amplification served to estimate nucleated cell counts. TCRdb's table, derived via immunoSEQ multiplex PCR, lists solely in-frame clones and lacks some. V and J calls and clone size are given by that table; D and trimming were obtained from the DNA. The top ten clones hold just over 20% of a sample with roughly 80,000 clones, more than 75% of them seen once. This clone was seen a single time.

V is TRBV5-1 and J is TRBJ2-7, with D perhaps matching TRBD1 (6 bases). The source of this sequence is a human donor in a cohort sampled during active COVID-19. Sequencing was performed on peripheral blood. The chain's CDR3 is CASSYTGISYEQYF. The CDR3 bases are TGCGCCAGCAGCTATACAGGGATCTCCTACGAGCAGTACTTC. The full variable domain, rest sourced from reference TRBV5-1 and TRBJ2-7, is KAGVTQTPRYLIKTRGQQVTLSCSPISGHRSVSWYQQTPGQGLQFLFEYFSETQRNKGNFPGRFSGRQFSNSRSEMNVSTLELGDSALYLCASSYTGISYEQYFGPGTRLTVT.